This TCR beta chain is from a study of T cells in localized non-small cell lung cancer (TCRdb year 2020). Notes on the research overall: Comparing tumors with uninvolved tumor-adjacent lungs, the study looked at the T cell repertoires of 220 or so patients with early-stage NSCLC. The cohort was made up of some 240 treatment-naive NSCLC patients whose localized lung tumors had been resected. Of the NSCLC patients, about 130 were male and around 97 were female, and the mean age was roughly 61 years. Results the study describes overall, beyond this receptor: Since the design was exploratory, TCR variables were selected using unadjusted p-values with no false-discovery rate correction. Because multi-region tumor sequencing was not done, intratumor heterogeneity could not be ruled out. Uninvolved tumor-adjacent lung showed the highest T cell clonality, higher than tumor, which suggests more focused antigenic responses in the uninvolved tumor-adjacent lung. A median of around 50 of the top 100 tumor clones were detected in paired uninvolved adjacent lung, and around 27 of these tumor clones were also found among the top 100 clones of the paired uninvolved adjacent lung. Longer overall survival was associated with higher T cell density in blood, whereas shorter survival was associated with higher clonality in adjacent lung.

At diagnosis, peripheral blood, uninvolved tumor-adjacent lung and tumor were collected and were preserved as a mix of fresh-frozen and FFPE material. Blood samples were analyzed as peripheral blood mononuclear cells for TCR repertoire profiling. Comments on this clone: Its cognate antigen has yet to be identified. Qualities for individual bases were not recorded, and no much larger clone is one base off.

From the germline V gene, CDR1 is SNHLY and CDR2 is FYNNEI. The trim is 1 base for V and 6 bases for J, with a gap of 21 bases between the germline ends. From its cysteine to its phenylalanine, the CDR3 spans 17 amino acids. The kept DNA is CDR3 alone, 51 bases in frame from the first base. TCR beta CDR3 regions were sequenced from DNA using the immunoSEQ Assay. Per the original workflow: T cell density was computed as TCR beta template counts normalized to usable DNA estimated by amplifying housekeeping genes. The preseqR package was used to estimate richness by extrapolating to 400,000 templates for PBMC samples and to 120,000 templates for tissue samples. Clonality was defined as one minus Pielou's evenness. To identify tissue-enriched TCRs, differential abundance testing was run on productive amino-acid clonotypes with a minimum total count of 5 and an alpha of 0.1. The Jaccard Index and the Morisita Overlap Index were used to measure how much the repertoires overlapped between compartments. GLIPH grouped TCR beta CDR3s together with public tetramer-defined viral CDR3s, and a viral motif had to include at least three viral sequences and show V-gene enrichment. The immuneACCESS repertoire file appears here via TCRdb, limited to in-frame rearrangements. These files lack a portion of the clones; in checked studies, under half of the deficit traces to unresolved V genes, and the cause of the others is not known. The V and J calls and the clone size are those of that table, but D and trimming were determined from the DNA. The sample table lists around 55,000 clones, around 84% of them with a count of one. The top ten clonotypes cover approximately 15% of the sample.

The sample consisted of PBMCs, taken before any cancer treatment. The chain uses TRBV2 and TRBJ2-5; perhaps TRBD1 is the D gene, with 6 bases matching. The sequence came from a female donor with stage II lung adenocarcinoma. The CDR3 here reads CASSEEGPGAGRQTQYF. The sequenced DNA: TGTGCCAGCAGTGAAGAGGGGCCAGGGGCAGGGCGGCAGACCCAGTACTTC.